These 19 T cell receptor beta chains share one sample of origin, sequenced in a study of identifying expanded T cells in peripheral blood. The method was immunoSEQ multiplex PCR; TCRdb's version includes in-frame clones alone and lacks a portion of them. The table has 100,000 to 110,000 clones, around nine tenths seen once. Sequencing was performed on blood. Receptors were obtained from a person aged 18 to 75 in good health.

The chain joins TRBV7-2 to TRBJ2-2; D gene uncertain. This CDR3 is built from 17 residues. Germline V CDR1 and CDR2: SGHTA, FQGNSA. V was trimmed by 1 base and J by 5 bases, leaving 17 bases between them. The CDR3 protein is CASSLDGVSLPTGELFF. The CDR3 DNA sequence: TGTGCCAGCAGCTTAGATGGGGTATCCCTCCCTACCGGGGAGCTGTTTTTT.

The gene calls are TRBV6-1 and TRBJ1-2; D not resolved. Germline assignment: CDR1 MNHNS and CDR2 SASEGT. The CDR3 contains 14 residues. V lost 3 bases and J 1 base, leaving 9 bases between the germline ends. Here the CDR3 DNA reads TGTGCCAGCAGTGACCCGAGGGTTAACTATGGCTACACCTTC. Protein product: CASSDPRVNYGYTF.

The J gene is TRBJ1-3, the V gene TRBV7-2, with D hard to call. This CDR3 contains 16 residues. V dropped 0 bases and J dropped 0 bases, with 9 bases sitting between them. CDR1 SGHTA and CDR2 FQGNSA come from the germline V gene. CDR3 region: CASSLASPSSGNTIYF. Here the CDR3 DNA reads TGTGCCAGCAGCTTAGCCAGTCCGAGCTCTGGAAACACCATATATTTT.

This clone came up once. This chain joins TRBV11-2 and TRBJ1-5; D unresolved. Germline CDR1 SGHAT, CDR2 FQNNGV. The length of the CDR3 is 15 residues. The ends were cut back, 0 bases at V and 3 bases at J, with 9 bases in the middle. In nucleotides, the CDR3 is TGTGCCAGCAGCTTAGACGCAGGCCTCAATCAGCCCCAGCATTTT. The encoded protein is CASSLDAGLNQPQHF.

The J gene is TRBJ2-1, the V gene TRBV7-9; 9 positions match TRBD1. Germline CDR1 is SEHNR and CDR2 is FQNEAQ (reference sequence). The J segment lost 6 bases and the V segment lost 1 base, leaving 1 base of the junction unmatched. CDR3 length equals 14 residues. CDR3 protein: CASSLGQGGNEQFF. The CDR3 DNA sequence: TGTGCCAGCAGCTTAGGACAGGGGGGCAATGAGCAGTTCTTC.

V is TRBV19 and J is TRBJ1-1; D gene uncertain. V was clipped by 3 bases and J by 1 base, with 6 bases between them. The CDR3 has 13 amino acids. The germline V gene has CDR1 LNHDA and CDR2 SQIVND (reference sequence). The CDR3 DNA follows: TGTGCCAGTAGTATCGGGCCGAACACTGAAGCTTTCTTT. It yields the protein CASSIGPNTEAFF.

This clone was seen a few times. The rearrangement uses TRBV5-1 and TRBJ2-3; D not resolved. The CDR3 has 11 amino acids. Per the germline V gene, CDR1 is SGHRS and CDR2 is YFSETQ. The V end was cut by 5 bases, the J end by 4 bases, with 5 bases between. CDR3 in amino acids: CASSQSDTQYF. In DNA, the CDR3 is TGCGCCAGCAGTCAATCAGATACGCAGTATTTT.

The chain is built from TRBV7-2 and TRBJ2-1; tentative D call: TRBD1 (6 bases). Germline V gene data show CDR1 as SGHTA and CDR2 as FQGNSA. The CDR3 has 14 residues. V lost 5 bases and J 6 bases, leaving 14 bases between the germline ends. The CDR3 region is CASSPRGWRNEQFF. The CDR3 bases are TGTGCCAGCAGCCCGAGGGGGTGGCGCAATGAGCAGTTCTTC.

The genes are TRBV5-1 and TRBJ1-2; 9 nucleotides match TRBD1. Losses at the gene ends were 2 bases for V and 3 bases for J; bases not matched to a gene: 2. Per the germline V gene, CDR1 is SGHRS and CDR2 is YFSETQ. This CDR3 comprises 14 residues. The CDR3 DNA reads as TGCGCCAGCAGCTTACAGGGGGCGGACTATGGCTACACCTTC. Amino acid sequence: CASSLQGADYGYTF.

This clone was counted a few times. The rearrangement links TRBV6-5 to TRBJ2-3; possible D gene TRBD2, 6 bases. This CDR3 region has 16 residues. Trimming shortened V by 3 bases and J by 4 bases, and 17 bases separated the two germline ends. Germline CDR1 is MNHEY and CDR2 is SVGAGI. The CDR3 is CASSYHIGSGPDTQYF. In DNA form, the CDR3 reads TGTGCCAGCAGTTATCATATCGGGAGTGGGCCAGATACGCAGTATTTT.

The chain has TRBV7-9 and TRBJ1-5; the D gene is possibly TRBD1 (6 bases). CDR1 is SEHNR and CDR2 is FQNEAQ in the germline V gene (reference sequence). V was trimmed by 11 bases and J by 0 bases, leaving 14 bases between them. The CDR3 spans 14 residues. The CDR3 DNA follows: TGTGCCTGGGGCGGCAGGGGTAGCAATCAGCCCCAGCATTTT. Encoded protein: CAWGGRGSNQPQHF. Together with reference TRBV7-9 and TRBJ1-5, the CDR3 gives the full variable domain: DTGVSQNPRHKITKRGQNVTFRCDPISEHNRLYWYRQTLGQGPEFLTYFQNEAQLEKSRLLSDRFSAERPKGSFSTLEIQRTEQGDSAMYLCAWGGRGSNQPQHFGDGTRLSIL.

The rearrangement uses TRBV6-5 and TRBJ2-7, with TRBD2 matching over 9 bases. J was trimmed by 3 bases and V by 3 bases; bases with no gene match: 6. In germline, CDR1 is MNHEY, CDR2 SVGAGI. This CDR3 has 15 amino acids. The CDR3 nucleotides read TGTGCCAGCAGTTATACCCTAGCGGGGTTCTACGAGCAGTACTTC. Residues: CASSYTLAGFYEQYF.

This sequence joins TRBV7-6 and TRBJ2-7; possibly TRBD2 for D (7 bases). The ends were cut back, 0 bases at V and 2 bases at J, with 20 bases in the middle. The CDR3 covers 18 residues. The germline V gene has CDR1 SGHVS and CDR2 FNYEAQ. CDR3 in amino acids: CASSLALFSGGRAYEQYF. The CDR3, as DNA: TGTGCCAGCAGCTTAGCGTTATTTTCCGGGGGGCGGGCCTACGAGCAGTACTTC.

This chain joins TRBV2 and TRBJ1-1; 11 positions agree with TRBD1. This CDR3 spans 14 amino acids. Trimming at V came to 7 bases and at J to 5 bases, leaving 6 bases not matched to a gene. CDR1 SNHLY and CDR2 FYNNEI come from the germline V gene. CDR3 loop: CASTGQGAGTEAFF. The CDR3 coding sequence is TGTGCCAGCACCGGACAGGGGGCGGGAACTGAAGCTTTCTTT.

The chain combines TRBV10-3 with TRBJ1-5, with a weak D call TRBD1 (5 bases). Germline CDR1 ENHRY, CDR2 SYGVKD. Trimming left V 5 bases short and J 6 bases short, with 17 bases between. The CDR3 has 15 residues. The CDR3 nucleotides are TGTGCCATCAGTCTTGGGGGGAATTCCCTTCAGCCCCAGCATTTT. Its translation is CAISLGGNSLQPQHF.

This clone was picked up one time. The V call is TRBV7-9, the J call TRBJ2-2, with D uncertain. This CDR3 is 16 amino acids long. V was pared by 3 bases and J by 5 bases, with 16 bases between. Germline lookup yields CDR1 SEHNR and CDR2 FQNEAQ (reference sequence). The CDR3 sequence: CASSLKGRVGTGELFF. In nucleotides, the CDR3 is TGTGCCAGCAGCTTGAAGGGTCGGGTCGGAACCGGGGAGCTGTTTTTT.

This rearrangement joins TRBV13 to TRBJ2-3; D call uncertain. V lost 5 bases, J lost 0 bases, and 6 bases lay in between. CDR1 and CDR2 from the germline V gene are PRHDT and FYEKMQ (reference sequence). This CDR3 is built from 13 residues. The DNA of the CDR3 is TGTGCCAGCAGCGCGCAGAGCACAGATACGCAGTATTTT. It translates to CASSAQSTDTQYF.

This chain uses TRBV29-1 with TRBJ2-4, with D possibly TRBD2 on 5 matching bases. V was shortened by 0 bases and J by 7 bases, with 7 bases between the two germline ends. Germline loops: CDR1 SQVTM, CDR2 ANQGSEA. The CDR3 spans 12 residues. In DNA, the CDR3 is TGCAGCGTTGAAGATGGCGGGAACATTCAGTACTTC. This gives the protein CSVEDGGNIQYF.

This chain connects TRBV13 to TRBJ1-5; TRBD1 matches 7 bases. Unmatched junction bases numbered 9, after V lost 8 bases and J lost 8 bases. The CDR3 totals 13 residues. Per germline, CDR1 PRHDT and CDR2 FYEKMQ (reference sequence). Here the CDR3 reads CASSGGGAEPQHF. The CDR3 coding sequence is TGTGCCAGCTCAGGGGGAGGGGCCGAGCCCCAGCATTTT.